Sequencing of this TCR beta chain was carried out in a study of long-term antiretroviral therapy in people with HIV. The CDR3 is 14 residues long. Germline V gives CDR1 SNHLY, CDR2 FYNNEI. The germline V and J ends were trimmed by 6 bases and 6 bases, with 15 bases remaining between them. Comment on this clone: The target antigen is unknown.

An immunoSEQ assay, version v3.0, was performed at survey level. Assay: immunoSEQ multiplex PCR; the TCRdb copy retains only in-frame clones and omits some. The sample lists some 29,000 clones, 95% to 98% occurring once. General study findings and limits: Against controls, HIV repertoires showed narrower ranges of CDR3 length. The study lacked data on ART adherence, viral resistance or therapy changes.

The specimen comprised unsorted PBMCs, sampled 7.6 years after starting antiretroviral therapy. The J gene is TRBJ1-5, the V gene TRBV2; a weak D match, TRBD1 (5 bases). The receptor's source is a man under 40 with HIV. The CDR3 coding sequence is TGTGCCAGCAGCTTACGGGACCCCTTTCAGCCCCAGCATTTT. As protein: CASSLRDPFQPQHF.